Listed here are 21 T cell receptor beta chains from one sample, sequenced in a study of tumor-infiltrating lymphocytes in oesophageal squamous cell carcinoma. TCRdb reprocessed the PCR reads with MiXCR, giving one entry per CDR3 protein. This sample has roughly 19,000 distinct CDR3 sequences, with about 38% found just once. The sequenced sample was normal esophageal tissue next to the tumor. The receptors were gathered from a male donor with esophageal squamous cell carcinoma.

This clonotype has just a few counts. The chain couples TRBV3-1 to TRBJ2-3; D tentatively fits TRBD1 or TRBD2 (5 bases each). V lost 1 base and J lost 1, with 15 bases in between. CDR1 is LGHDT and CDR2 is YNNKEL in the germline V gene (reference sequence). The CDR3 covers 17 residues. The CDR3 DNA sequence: TGTGCCAGCAGCCAAGCCTCGGGGCAAGTCGGCACAGATACGCAGTATTTT. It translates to CASSQASGQVGTDTQYF.

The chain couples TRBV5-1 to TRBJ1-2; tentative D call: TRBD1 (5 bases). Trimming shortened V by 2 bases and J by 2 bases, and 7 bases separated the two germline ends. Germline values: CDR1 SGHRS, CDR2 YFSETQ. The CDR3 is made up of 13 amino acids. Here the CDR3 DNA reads TGCGCCAGCAGCTTTCAGGGAAACTATGGCTACACCTTC. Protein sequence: CASSFQGNYGYTF.

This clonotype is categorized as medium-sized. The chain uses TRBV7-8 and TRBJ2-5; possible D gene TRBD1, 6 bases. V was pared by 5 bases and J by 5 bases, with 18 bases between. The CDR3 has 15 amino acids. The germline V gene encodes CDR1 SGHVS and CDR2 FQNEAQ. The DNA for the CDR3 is TGTGCCAGCAGCCCAACCACGACAGGCGACGAGACCCAGTACTTC. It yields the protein CASSPTTTGDETQYF.

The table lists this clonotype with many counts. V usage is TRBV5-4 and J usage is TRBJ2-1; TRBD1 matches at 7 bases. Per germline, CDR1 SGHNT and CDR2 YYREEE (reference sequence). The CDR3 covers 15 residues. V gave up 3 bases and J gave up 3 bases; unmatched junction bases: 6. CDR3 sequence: CASSSGQLNYNEQFF. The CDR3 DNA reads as TGTGCCAGCAGCTCGGGACAGCTAAACTACAATGAGCAGTTCTTC.

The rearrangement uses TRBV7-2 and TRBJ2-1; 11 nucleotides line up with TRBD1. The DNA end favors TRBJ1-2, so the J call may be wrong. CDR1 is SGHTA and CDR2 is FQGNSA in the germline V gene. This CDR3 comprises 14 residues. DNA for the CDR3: TGTGCCAGCAGCTTAGTCGGGACAGGGGGAGGCTACACCTTC. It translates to CASSLVGTGGGYTF.

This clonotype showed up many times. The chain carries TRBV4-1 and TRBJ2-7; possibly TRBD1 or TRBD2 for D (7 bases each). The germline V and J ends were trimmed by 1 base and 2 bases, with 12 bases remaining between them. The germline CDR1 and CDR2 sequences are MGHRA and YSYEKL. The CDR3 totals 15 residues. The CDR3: CASSQGGGGPYEQYF. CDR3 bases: TGCGCCAGCAGCCAAGGGGGAGGGGGCCCCTACGAGCAGTACTTC.

The CDR3 loop reads CASRSGTKGYNEQFF. CDR3 bases: TGTGCCAGCAGATCCGGGACAAAAGGGTACAATGAGCAGTTCTTC. The chain employs TRBV27 and TRBJ2-3, with D possibly being TRBD1 (6 bases). The end of the DNA is better explained by TRBJ2-1, so the J call may be wrong. CDR3 length equals 15 residues. The germline CDR1 and CDR2 sequences are MNHEY and SMNVEV (reference sequence).

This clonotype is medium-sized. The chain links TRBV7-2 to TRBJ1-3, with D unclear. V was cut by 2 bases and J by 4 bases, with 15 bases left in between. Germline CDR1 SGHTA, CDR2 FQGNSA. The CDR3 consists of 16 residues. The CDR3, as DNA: TGTGCCAGCAGCTTATGGGCCGGCACCTCGGGAAACACCATATATTTT. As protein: CASSLWAGTSGNTIYF.

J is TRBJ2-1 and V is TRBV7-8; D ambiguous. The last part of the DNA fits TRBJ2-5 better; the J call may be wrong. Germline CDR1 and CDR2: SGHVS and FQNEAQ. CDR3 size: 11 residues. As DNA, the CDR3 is TGTGCCAGCAGCGGGTATGAGACCCAGTACTTC. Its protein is CASSGYETQYF.

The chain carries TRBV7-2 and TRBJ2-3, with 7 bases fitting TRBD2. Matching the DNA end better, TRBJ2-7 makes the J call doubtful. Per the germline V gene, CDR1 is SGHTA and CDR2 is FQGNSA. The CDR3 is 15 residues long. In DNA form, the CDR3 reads TGTGCCAGCAGCTTATCGGTGGGAGGGACCTACGAGCAGTACTTC. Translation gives CASSLSVGGTYEQYF.

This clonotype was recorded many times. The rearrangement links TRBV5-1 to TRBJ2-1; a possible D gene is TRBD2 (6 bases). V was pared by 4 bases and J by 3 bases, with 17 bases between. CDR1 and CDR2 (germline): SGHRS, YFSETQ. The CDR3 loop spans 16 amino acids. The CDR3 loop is CASSDSLATSYNEQFF. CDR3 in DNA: TGCGCCAGCAGCGATTCCCTAGCGACCAGCTACAATGAGCAGTTCTTC.

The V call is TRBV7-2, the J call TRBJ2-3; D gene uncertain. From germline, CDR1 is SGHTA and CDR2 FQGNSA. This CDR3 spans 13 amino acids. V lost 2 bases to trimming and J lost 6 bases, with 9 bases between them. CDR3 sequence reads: CASSLPQADTQYF. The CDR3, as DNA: TGTGCCAGCAGCTTACCGCAAGCGGATACGCAGTATTTT.

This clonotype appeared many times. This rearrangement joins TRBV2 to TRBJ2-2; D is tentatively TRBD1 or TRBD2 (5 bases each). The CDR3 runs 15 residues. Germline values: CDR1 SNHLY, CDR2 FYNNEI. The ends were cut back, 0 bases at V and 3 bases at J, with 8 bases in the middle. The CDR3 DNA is TGTGCCAGCAGTGAAGCGCTGGGGGACACCGGGGAGCTGTTTTTT. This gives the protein CASSEALGDTGELFF.

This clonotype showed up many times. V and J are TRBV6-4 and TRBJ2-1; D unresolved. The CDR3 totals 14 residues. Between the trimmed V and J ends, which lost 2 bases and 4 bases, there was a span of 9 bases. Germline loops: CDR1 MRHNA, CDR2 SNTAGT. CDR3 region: CASSDGSEYNEQFF. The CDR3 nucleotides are TGTGCCAGCAGTGACGGCTCGGAGTACAATGAGCAGTTCTTC.

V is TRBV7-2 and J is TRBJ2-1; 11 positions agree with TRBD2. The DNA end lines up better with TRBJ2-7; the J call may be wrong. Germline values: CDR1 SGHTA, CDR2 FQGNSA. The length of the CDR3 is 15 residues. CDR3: CASSPLAGGPSEQYF. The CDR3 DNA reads TGTGCCAGCAGCCCATTAGCGGGAGGGCCTAGCGAGCAGTACTTC.

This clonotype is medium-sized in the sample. The CDR3 protein is CASSYDRNWRAYEQYF. The CDR3 nucleotides read TGTGCCAGCAGCTACGACAGAAACTGGAGGGCCTACGAGCAGTACTTC. The chain uses TRBV7-8 and TRBJ2-7, with D possibly being TRBD2 (6 bases). Germline CDR1 and CDR2: SGHVS and FQNEAQ. The CDR3 contains 16 residues. The germline V and J ends were trimmed by 4 bases and 2 bases, with 18 bases remaining between them.

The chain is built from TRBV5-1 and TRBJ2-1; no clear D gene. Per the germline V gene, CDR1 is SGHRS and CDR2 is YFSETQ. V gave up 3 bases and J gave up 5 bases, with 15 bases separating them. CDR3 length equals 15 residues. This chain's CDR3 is CASSYVTGGHNEQFF. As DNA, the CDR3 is TGCGCCAGCAGCTATGTGACGGGTGGACACAATGAGCAGTTCTTC. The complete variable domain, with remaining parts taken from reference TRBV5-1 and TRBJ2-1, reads KAGVTQTPRYLIKTRGQQVTLSCSPISGHRSVSWYQQTPGQGLQFLFEYFSETQRNKGNFPGRFSGRQFSNSRSEMNVSTLELGDSALYLCASSYVTGGHNEQFFGPGTRLTVL.

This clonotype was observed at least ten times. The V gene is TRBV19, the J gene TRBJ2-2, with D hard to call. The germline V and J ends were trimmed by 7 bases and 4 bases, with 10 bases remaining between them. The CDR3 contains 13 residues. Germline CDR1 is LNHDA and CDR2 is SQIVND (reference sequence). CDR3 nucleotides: TGTGCCAGTACCTTCCGGCCCACCGGGGAGCTGTTTTTT. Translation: CASTFRPTGELFF.

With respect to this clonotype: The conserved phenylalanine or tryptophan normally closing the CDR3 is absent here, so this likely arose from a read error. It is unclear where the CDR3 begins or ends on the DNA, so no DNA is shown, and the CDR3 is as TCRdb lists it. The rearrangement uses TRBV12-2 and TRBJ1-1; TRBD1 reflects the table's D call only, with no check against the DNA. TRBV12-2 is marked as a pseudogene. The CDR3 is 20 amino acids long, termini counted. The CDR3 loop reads CASRLAHSGTELTMSSTSGQ.

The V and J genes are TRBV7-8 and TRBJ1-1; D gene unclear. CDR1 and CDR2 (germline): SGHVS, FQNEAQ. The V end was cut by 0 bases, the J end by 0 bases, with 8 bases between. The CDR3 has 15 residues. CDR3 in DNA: TGTGCCAGCAGCTTAGCAAGGACGGTGAACACTGAAGCTTTCTTT. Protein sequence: CASSLARTVNTEAFF. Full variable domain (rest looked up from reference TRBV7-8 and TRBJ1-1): GAGVSQSPRYKVAKRGQDVALRCDPISGHVSLFWYQQALGQGPEFLTYFQNEAQLDKSGLPSDRFFAERPEGSVSTLKIQRTQQEDSAVYLCASSLARTVNTEAFFGQGTRLTVV.

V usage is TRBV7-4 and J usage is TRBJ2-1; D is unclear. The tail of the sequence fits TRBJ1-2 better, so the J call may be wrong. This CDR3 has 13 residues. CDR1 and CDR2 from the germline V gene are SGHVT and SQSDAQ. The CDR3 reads CASSLAGFDGYTF. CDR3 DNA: TGTGCCAGCAGCTTAGCTGGGTTTGATGGCTACACCTTC.